Below, one T cell receptor beta chain is given with its context. This CDR3 is built from 12 residues. With V trimmed by 2 bases and J by 9 bases, 0 bases remained unmatched. The record originates from a study of blood T cell repertoires in COVID-19. Libraries were prepared by immunoSEQ multiplex PCR; TCRdb keeps only in-frame clonotypes and omits some of them. Among 150,000 to 200,000 clones listed, over 70% were seen once. The receptor was derived from a man in his forties or fifties who had recovered from COVID-19. This rearrangement joins TRBV12-3 or TRBV12-4 to TRBJ1-5, with 8 bases matching TRBD1. The sample taken for sequencing was PBMCs or T cells enriched from blood (not recorded which). This CDR3 reads CASSLTGGPQHF. The DNA of the CDR3 is TGTGCCAGCAGTTTAACAGGGGGGCCCCAGCATTTT.